The entry below gives a single T cell receptor (beta chain) sequence along with its context. Its antigen remains undetermined. Per-base qualities were not stored, and no clone one base away is much larger. One collaborating source in Seattle enrolled patients while the patients were actively infected and followed the patients over time throughout the course of disease. Whole blood was collected in K2EDTA tubes by collaborating institutions according to the institutions' own protocols. For TCRbeta analysis, collaborators shipped samples in one of three forms: frozen whole blood, isolated PBMCs, or DNA extracted from either of those sample types. V gives up 4 bases and J gives up 10 bases, and the segment between their germline ends measures 20 bases. The CDR3 starts with the cysteine, ends with the phenylalanine, and has 14 residues. This entry keeps only the CDR3 DNA: 42 bases, framed from base 1. For CDR1 and CDR2, the germline V gene lists SGHRS and YFSETQ.

TCRbeta CDR3 regions were amplified from genomic DNA using the immunoSEQ Assay, a bias-controlled multiplex PCR. In the source study's methods: The number of nucleated cells in each sample was estimated from the amplification of reference gene primers within the assay. To quantify the absolute abundance of each unique TCRbeta CDR3 rearrangement, sequence reads were collapsed and filtered. Productive Simpson clonality was computed per sample as the square root of Simpson's diversity index over productive rearrangements. TCRdb carries this immuneACCESS record with in-frame sequences only. Its versions omit some clonotypes, under half of them owing to an unresolved V gene in the studies checked, with the rest unexplained. Clone size and the V and J calls come from that table; the DNA yielded D and trimming. This sample has a few hundred thousand clones in its table, and roughly 88% of those were observed once. The leading ten clones occupy approximately 1.6% of the sample.

This entry is derived from a study of blood T cell repertoires in COVID-19 (dated by TCRdb to the early 2020s). The study in broad terms: The collaborator samples originated in the United States, Italy and Spain and spanned the acute and convalescent phases of COVID-19. Samples came from the ongoing ImmuneRACE study (first 160 participants) plus 1,254 subjects from 6 global collaborators. The repertoires were made available in a free public database intended to serve as a resource for research on the immune response to SARS-CoV-2. The material from the prospective study consisted of cDNA or gDNA derived from T cells, B-cell-depleted T cells, or PBMCs. Where HLA class I and class II types were available, the types were taken from metadata supplied by the sample provider, not from assay-based typing. Sample metadata almost always included a de-identified subject ID, COVID-19 status, age in years and sex. The dataset comprised deeply sampled blood TCRbeta repertoires from subjects exposed to, actively infected with, or recovered from COVID-19. What the work shows at the level of the full study, not this receptor alone: How much clinical and demographic metadata was included differed by source and by participant, and the metadata was provided uncurated.

This receptor was obtained from a woman in her twenties or thirties with COVID-19, enrolled during active disease. What was sequenced was peripheral blood. The sequence is built from TRBV5-1 and TRBJ1-1, with the D gene not confidently named. The DNA is as follows: TGCGCCAGCAGCGGATTTGGCAGGCCAGGTGGAGCTTTCTTT. Its protein reads: CASSGFGRPGGAFF.